This TCR beta chain was found in a study of cytomegalovirus exposure and HLA in healthy donors (dated by TCRdb to between 2016 and 2019). Regarding the research as a whole: According to an earlier analysis of 587 of the donors, about 179 million T cells yielded over 90 million unique TCR beta sequences and 250 to 350 Gb of sequence data. Donor age, sex, ethnicity and CMV serostatus were compiled alongside the repertoire data. An earlier analysis of fewer than 750 of the donors used high-throughput TCR beta sequencing to judge whether each TCR beta V gene segment behaved as functional or pseudogenic. All discovery cohort repertoires had been generated using a single sequencing platform. Five DR-DQ haplotypes were treated as single units for association and clustering because of strong linkage in the cohort. To predict cytomegalovirus infection status, the study brought together high-throughput TCR immunosequencing, statistical association of individual TCRs with disease status, and machine learning. Typing coverage varied by locus: roughly 629-630 donors for A, B, C, DRB1 and DQB1; under 550 for DQA1; about 570 for DPA1; 450 to 480 for DPB1. A later analysis re-examined previously published TCR beta repertoires from more than 650 donors and added high-resolution HLA genotyping to investigate patterns of TCR occurrence. Along with the 666-subject first cohort, a separate validation cohort of roughly 110 different subjects was used. A later genetic analysis took genome-wide SNP genotypes for about 55% of the 666 donors and used that subset as a discovery cohort. An early release covering about 600 HLA-typed donors comprised approximately 300 gigabases of sequencing data and around 80 million unique TCR sequences. The study aimed to test whether signatures of past pathogen exposure could be identified by cataloging public T cell receptors. Of the roughly 420 genotyped donors, more than 75% were placed in the genetic ancestry cluster associated with self-reported Caucasian donors. HLA typing included class I and class II loci at four-digit resolution. Among around 400 genotyped donors of the cohort, an average of about 220,000 unique TCR beta nucleotide sequences was sequenced per donor, of which approximately 18% were non-productive. The study used immunosequencing to profile the T cell repertoires of approximately 630 subjects and linked those repertoires to cytomegalovirus serostatus. Rather than drawing on any new phenotypic data, the later analysis identified candidate immune exposures from TCR beta sequences and the way those sequences occurred across donors. General study outcomes and caveats: Immune exposure information for the cohort was limited to CMV serostatus. When HLA alleles, especially DR and DQ, strongly co-occurred, TCR associations were difficult to assign to individual alleles. In a later analysis, several top co-occurrence clusters were reported to appear linked to parvovirus B19, influenza, CMV and Epstein-Barr virus. Most TCR sequences were seen in very few donors, while some public TCRs were found in many individuals. A later genetic analysis associated a missense DCLRE1C variant with V-gene and J-gene trimming of TCR beta chains, and an independent cohort replicated the association. In a later analysis, about 16,000 TCR beta sequences were associated with specific HLA alleles at a false discovery rate of 0.05. Broadly in line with IMGT annotations, most TCR beta V segments showed up in productive rearrangements about 90% or about 30% of the time in an earlier analysis of 587 of the donors. The 87-base-pair reads could not distinguish some IMGT-functional V segments, including TRBV6-2 and TRBV6-3, so those segments were excluded. In the study, around 150 TCR beta chains were listed as associated with cytomegalovirus. The presence/absence analyses assumed that sequencing depth was roughly uniform across donors, and that assumption may not be true. The authors suggested that the approach could potentially be extended to other disease states and immunological phenotypes. A further reported finding was that TCR beta sequences accurately predicted the HLA-A and HLA-B alleles for most subjects in the first cohort. Compared with the approximately 600-donor mean, donors in an Asian-associated ancestry cluster had fewer N-insertions in productive TCRs, according to a later genetic analysis. A cluster of highly shared sequence variants was judged likely to be a technical artifact of the sequencing pipeline. A later analysis found that TCR association rates varied across HLA loci, with DRB1 alleles showing the most associated TCRs and HLA-C alleles the fewest. Compared with equally common non-associated chains, HLA-associated TCR beta chains in a later analysis were more clonally expanded and had lower generation probabilities. A later analysis found that most CMV-associated TCR beta chains appeared HLA-restricted, with HLA associations seemingly driven largely by CMV exposure. A few of the identified cytomegalovirus-associated TCR beta chains were confirmed in vitro to be specific for cytomegalovirus antigens. HLA typing was unavailable for some donors at each locus, so association tests used only the typed subset. The earlier analysis of around 600 of the donors excluded roughly 17 rarely observed V segments, including chromosome 9 orphons, because counts were too low. Only TCR beta chains were sequenced in this cohort, and the absence of alpha or paired-chain data limited detectable features. Correlated functional status among segregating V segments might reflect linkage disequilibrium, but an unknown experimental factor could not be ruled out. The classifier was reported to diagnose cytomegalovirus status with high specificity and sensitivity in both the original and validation cohorts.

Comment on this clone: Its antigen remains unidentified. Qualities for individual bases were not recorded, and no much larger clone is one base off.

To prepare the library, the immunoSEQ multiplex PCR assay was applied. The multiplex PCR relied on a mix of 60 forward primers for TCR Vbeta segments and 13 reverse primers for TCR Jbeta segments. The CDR3 region of rearranged TCR beta genes was amplified from genomic DNA with a multiplex PCR assay. The amplified TCR beta libraries were sequenced on the Illumina HiSeq System as 87-base-pair reads. For the original study's pipeline: Across the 600 to 700 repertoires, a later analysis counted approximately 83 million unique TCR beta chains, roughly 11 million of which were shared by at least two donors. Raw reads were error-corrected and collapsed into unique sequences with a nearest-neighbor algorithm that merged closely related sequences to remove PCR and sequencing errors. To assign V, D and J gene segments, CDR3 sequences were aligned to IMGT reference sequences. For a sequence to be retained, a match of at least six nucleotides was required to both a V gene segment and a J gene segment. A rearrangement counted as productive if the CDR3 had no stop codons and remained in frame with V and J, and every other rearrangement counted as non-productive. CDR3 was defined by IMGT convention, running from the second conserved V-encoded cysteine to the conserved J-encoded phenylalanine. Sequences without an unambiguous match to a single V gene segment were excluded from the earlier analysis of a few hundred of the donors. In an earlier analysis of 450 to 700 of the donors, V segments were called functional above 56.7% productive rearrangements and were called segregating when the between-donor standard deviation exceeded 5%. A statistical classification framework was developed to diagnose cytomegalovirus status using the catalog of TCR beta chain sequences. In a later analysis, V and J genes were assigned by comparing TCR nucleotide sequences against IMGT/GENE-DB human TR gene sequences. The TCRdist pipeline was used in a later analysis to assign CDR3 sequences and most-parsimonious VDJ recombination scenarios. In a later analysis, each TCR beta chain was defined by its CDR3 amino acid sequence together with its V-gene family, and reads lacking a unique V-gene family were excluded. In a later analysis, fewer than 600 highly shared, low-generation-probability nucleotide sequences were removed to address suspected cross-contamination and a sequencing artifact. In a later analysis, a clonal expansion index for each public chain was calculated from normalized within-repertoire ranks of inferred template counts. A later analysis computed generation probabilities with a VDJ recombination model fitted to out-of-frame rearrangements, and checked the results against IGoR. Hypergeometric tests were used in a later analysis to score TCR-TCR, TCR-HLA and TCR-CMV co-occurrence, with a repertoire-size bias correction applied to the TCR pairs. False discovery rates were estimated in a later analysis by permuting HLA or CMV assignments 20 times. In a later analysis, co-occurring TCRs were grouped using DBSCAN, and TCRdist sequence similarity was added for clustering within HLA-allele-positive subsets. For co-occurrence clustering, repertoires with fewer than 30,000 or more than 120,000 public chains were excluded, along with a handful of repertoires with anomalous nucleotide sharing. TCRdb carries this immuneACCESS record with in-frame sequences only. Its versions omit some clonotypes, under half of them owing to an unresolved V gene in the studies checked, with the rest unexplained. V and J calls and clone size are those listed in that table; D and trimming were worked out from the DNA. This sample gives about 120,000 clones in total; approximately 80% of them show up just once. The top ten hold roughly 2.2% of the sample.

The cohort consisted of 600 to 700 healthy bone marrow donors. Cohort members were all nominally healthy when sampled, although unrecorded immune exposures were likely present. The donor tested CMV seronegative and was one of the 352 seronegative cohort members. Each donor provided a peripheral blood sample, and peripheral blood mononuclear cells were used for TCR beta sequencing. Genomic DNA extraction from the blood cell samples was performed with the Qiagen DNeasy Blood Extraction Kit. The V and J ends are trimmed by 0 bases and 7 bases, leaving 13 bases between them. The germline V gene (reference sequence) gives CDR1 as SEHNR and CDR2 as FQNEAQ. The CDR3 measures 15 amino acids from cysteine to phenylalanine. Here the CDR3 DNA is all that survives: 45 bases in frame from base 1.

The sample taken for sequencing was PBMCs. The TCR originated in a woman in her 40s in good health and CMV-seronegative. The rearrangement joined TRBV7-9 to TRBJ1-3; TRBD1 is a possible D gene, resting on 5 matching bases. CDR3 protein: CASSLARQWVNTIYF. The sequence in DNA is TGTGCCAGCAGCTTAGCGCGACAGTGGGTCAACACCATATATTTT.